This TCR beta chain was recorded in a study of PD-1 blockade in classical Hodgkin lymphoma. Profiled with immunoSEQ multiplex PCR; TCRdb holds only in-frame clones, not every one. The sample has tens of thousands of clones, 76% seen once. In germline, CDR1 is MNHNS, CDR2 SASEGT. Trimming pared 7 bases from V and 3 bases from J, leaving 19 bases between. The CDR3 is 15 amino acids. With no exception, relapse followed autologous stem cell transplantation in all patients, and brentuximab vedotin exposure varied. The chain joins TRBV6-1 to TRBJ2-7, with D possibly being TRBD2 (6 bases). The sample was peripheral blood mononuclear cells (PBMCs), taken at baseline. The source of this sequence is a human donor with classical Hodgkin lymphoma. The CDR3 nucleotides are TGTGCCAGCACCAAATCGGGCGGGATAAGCTACGAGCAGTACTTC. This translates into CASTKSGGISYEQYF.